Listed below are T cell receptor beta chains from one sample, sequenced in a study of vaccination effects on CD4 cells after COVID-19. These receptors have no known antigen. The data were produced by immunoSEQ multiplex PCR, yet TCRdb's version contains in-frame clones alone and is incomplete. The sample records approximately 47,000 clones, approximately 70% being singletons. Sequencing was performed on CD4+ T cells from PBMCs cultured without peptide, taken after COVID-19 vaccination. These receptors were taken from a human donor who received a COVID-19 vaccine. The CDR3 runs from the conserved cysteine through the conserved F or W. The order of the fields is V gene, J gene, D gene, clone size, CDR3 protein. The D gene is left open where the match is weak. Size is omitted from some rows. Given values are once, few, many or a class for expanded clones.

v_gene: TRBV6-1
j_gene: TRBJ1-2
d_gene: TRBD1
abundance: .
CDR3aa: CASSETLQGSYGYTF

v_gene: TRBV2
j_gene: TRBJ1-1
d_gene: .
abundance: .
CDR3aa: CANGGNTEAFF

v_gene: TRBV4-1
j_gene: TRBJ2-2
d_gene: .
abundance: .
CDR3aa: CASSQSLTGFGELFF

v_gene: TRBV7-2
j_gene: TRBJ2-1
d_gene: TRBD2
abundance: few
CDR3aa: CASSLDLAGGGEQFF

v_gene: TRBV15
j_gene: TRBJ2-6
d_gene: .
abundance: .
CDR3aa: CATSSAASGANVLTF

v_gene: TRBV9
j_gene: TRBJ2-7
d_gene: .
abundance: .
CDR3aa: CASSPPAGEQYF

v_gene: TRBV19
j_gene: TRBJ2-5
d_gene: TRBD1
abundance: .
CDR3aa: CASSLGTGGETQYF

v_gene: TRBV6-1
j_gene: TRBJ1-1
d_gene: .
abundance: .
CDR3aa: CASSEVGLRGAFF

v_gene: TRBV6-5
j_gene: TRBJ1-1
d_gene: .
abundance: .
CDR3aa: CASSYFLTRDKAFF

v_gene: TRBV6-5
j_gene: TRBJ2-7
d_gene: TRBD1
abundance: .
CDR3aa: CASSYSTGGTYEQYF

v_gene: TRBV19
j_gene: TRBJ2-5
d_gene: .
abundance: .
CDR3aa: CASSTQGSGETQYF

v_gene: TRBV3-1/TRBV3-2
j_gene: TRBJ2-1
d_gene: TRBD2
abundance: few
CDR3aa: CASSQFAGDLYNEQFF

v_gene: TRBV18
j_gene: TRBJ1-5
d_gene: .
abundance: .
CDR3aa: CASSPPSDGNQPQHF

v_gene: TRBV3-1/TRBV3-2
j_gene: TRBJ1-2
d_gene: TRBD1
abundance: .
CDR3aa: CASSHLDRGAYGYTF

v_gene: TRBV29-1
j_gene: TRBJ2-1
d_gene: .
abundance: .
CDR3aa: CSVEDRAAEQFF

v_gene: TRBV6-5
j_gene: TRBJ1-1
d_gene: TRBD1
abundance: .
CDR3aa: CASSWDRGLTEAFF

v_gene: TRBV5-6
j_gene: TRBJ2-5
d_gene: .
abundance: .
CDR3aa: CASSRGVQETQYF

v_gene: TRBV5-1
j_gene: TRBJ2-5
d_gene: .
abundance: .
CDR3aa: CASSLGDLGAPSQETQYF

v_gene: TRBV25-1
j_gene: TRBJ1-2
d_gene: TRBD1
abundance: .
CDR3aa: CASSDGTETNYGYTF

v_gene: TRBV27
j_gene: TRBJ2-7
d_gene: .
abundance: .
CDR3aa: CASSPRDGSYEQYF

v_gene: TRBV6-5
j_gene: TRBJ1-1
d_gene: .
abundance: few
CDR3aa: CASFMNTEAFF

v_gene: TRBV27
j_gene: TRBJ2-7
d_gene: .
abundance: once
CDR3aa: CASSWGVEVGEQYF

v_gene: TRBV5-6
j_gene: TRBJ1-1
d_gene: .
abundance: .
CDR3aa: CASSLAGAQANTEAFF

v_gene: TRBV6-5
j_gene: TRBJ2-5
d_gene: TRBD2
abundance: .
CDR3aa: CASSYLGTSTQETQYF

v_gene: TRBV6-4
j_gene: TRBJ1-2
d_gene: .
abundance: .
CDR3aa: CASSDSGGYGYTF

v_gene: TRBV2
j_gene: TRBJ1-1
d_gene: .
abundance: few
CDR3aa: CASSVGENTEAFF

v_gene: TRBV5-1
j_gene: TRBJ1-2
d_gene: TRBD1
abundance: .
CDR3aa: CASSEQGAYGYTF

v_gene: TRBV11-2
j_gene: TRBJ1-1
d_gene: .
abundance: .
CDR3aa: CASSSQRAGTEAFF

v_gene: TRBV20-1
j_gene: TRBJ2-7
d_gene: .
abundance: .
CDR3aa: CSAGGQGGYEQYF

v_gene: TRBV18
j_gene: TRBJ2-7
d_gene: TRBD1
abundance: .
CDR3aa: CASSPPGTAYYEQYF

v_gene: TRBV6-5
j_gene: TRBJ1-1
d_gene: .
abundance: .
CDR3aa: CASTLHRREAFF

v_gene: TRBV19
j_gene: TRBJ1-3
d_gene: .
abundance: .
CDR3aa: CASSMASSGNTIYF

v_gene: TRBV28
j_gene: TRBJ1-1
d_gene: TRBD1
abundance: .
CDR3aa: CASKRQGGNTEAFF

v_gene: TRBV5-1
j_gene: TRBJ2-3
d_gene: TRBD2
abundance: .
CDR3aa: CASSLTLGGGGDTQYF

v_gene: TRBV10-3
j_gene: TRBJ1-2
d_gene: .
abundance: .
CDR3aa: CAISESTAYGYTF

v_gene: TRBV19
j_gene: TRBJ1-6
d_gene: TRBD1
abundance: .
CDR3aa: CASSIDGTGVAPLHF

v_gene: TRBV30
j_gene: TRBJ1-1
d_gene: .
abundance: .
CDR3aa: CAWERTENTEAFF

v_gene: TRBV6-5
j_gene: TRBJ2-1
d_gene: .
abundance: .
CDR3aa: CASRRGGSYNEQFF

v_gene: TRBV20-1
j_gene: TRBJ2-7
d_gene: .
abundance: .
CDR3aa: CSASDANEQCF

v_gene: TRBV29-1
j_gene: TRBJ2-2
d_gene: TRBD2
abundance: .
CDR3aa: CSVDRLAGTGELFF